The 6 T cell receptor beta chains in this list originate from one sample, sequenced in a study of control samples from healthy donors and cancer patients. Measured with immunoSEQ multiplex PCR; TCRdb has only the in-frame clones, and not every one. This table holds around 200,000 clones, 80% to 95% found once. Specimen: blood. The receptor set was obtained from a man aged 18-30 years in good health.

The chain joins TRBV19 to TRBJ1-1; a weak D match, TRBD1 (6 bases). The V gene's germline CDR1 is LNHDA and CDR2 SQIVND (reference sequence). The CDR3 runs 14 residues. V shed 4 bases and J shed 9 bases, with 18 bases lying between them. The CDR3 nucleotides read TGTGCCAGTAGTACCCTAGCCAATACAGGGAAAGCTTTCTTT. Translated: CASSTLANTGKAFF.

The chain recombines TRBV24-1 with TRBJ1-2; tentative D call: TRBD1 (5 bases). The V gene lost 3 bases and the J gene lost 7 bases, with 8 bases spanning the gap. The CDR3 length is 12 residues. CDR1 is KGHDR and CDR2 is SFDVKD in the germline V gene. The CDR3 nucleotides are TGTGCCACCAGTGATGCAGGGTCTGGCTACACCTTC. Translated: CATSDAGSGYTF.

V and J are TRBV5-6 and TRBJ2-1; tentatively, D is TRBD1 (7 bases). V shed 7 bases and J shed 8 bases, with 19 bases lying between them. The CDR3 covers 14 residues. The germline gives CDR1 SGHDT, CDR2 YYEEEE. The CDR3 DNA is TGTGCCAGCCGAGGAGGGGGCTCTTTGGATGAGCAGTTCTTC. Translating gives CASRGGGSLDEQFF.

This rearrangement joins TRBV3-1 (or the pseudogene TRBV3-2) to TRBJ1-4; perhaps TRBD1 as D (5 bases). Trimming pared 4 bases from V and 4 bases from J, leaving 13 bases between. This CDR3 is 15 amino acids long. The germline V gene encodes CDR1 LGHDT and CDR2 YNNKEL (reference sequence). This CDR3 reads CASSLRRDGNEKLFF. Here the CDR3 DNA reads TGTGCCAGCAGCCTTCGCCGGGACGGTAATGAAAAACTGTTTTTT.

The J gene is TRBJ1-5, the V gene TRBV15; the match to TRBD1 covers 10 bases. With 2 bases clipped from V and 5 bases from J, the junction kept 15 bases outside the gene matches. Germline lookup yields CDR1 LNHNV and CDR2 YYDKDF (reference sequence). The CDR3 loop spans 19 amino acids. The CDR3 sequence: CATSRRREGTGVGDQPQHF. Written as DNA, the CDR3 is TGTGCCACCAGCAGAAGAAGGGAGGGGACAGGGGTCGGCGATCAGCCCCAGCATTTT.

This clone came up once. The V call is TRBV5-1, the J call TRBJ1-4; the D gene is possibly TRBD1 (6 bases). Deletions cut 0 bases from V and 0 bases from J, with 6 bases between. This CDR3 contains 15 residues. CDR1 SGHRS and CDR2 YFSETQ come from the germline V gene. The chain's CDR3 is CASSLGTATNEKLFF. The CDR3 DNA reads TGCGCCAGCAGCTTGGGGACAGCAACTAATGAAAAACTGTTTTTT.